This T cell receptor (beta chain) was documented in a study of blood T cell repertoires in COVID-19. In the study overall: From the United States, Italy and Spain came samples of acute and convalescent COVID-19. Sources were T cells, B-cell-depleted T cells, or PBMCs; the material itself was cDNA or gDNA.

The ends were cut back, 4 bases at V and 10 bases at J, with 16 bases in the middle. The germline CDR1 and CDR2 sequences are MGHDK and SYGVNS. The CDR3 spans 13 residues. Original data processing: Researchers report that nucleated cell counts were estimated from reference gene primer amplification. Clones were sequenced by immunoSEQ multiplex PCR, and TCRdb holds only the in-frame ones, with some missing. V and J calls and clone size are as listed in that table; D and trimming were resolved from the DNA. The table includes a few hundred thousand clones, about 90% detected once. The source of this sequence is a man aged 18 to 30 who had recovered from COVID-19. Sequencing was performed on peripheral blood. The chain employs TRBV25-1 and TRBJ1-1, with D possibly TRBD1 on 6 matching bases. CDR3 bases: TGTGCCAGCAGTGGACAGGCCTACAGCGGAGCTTTCTTT. The encoded protein is CASSGQAYSGAFF.